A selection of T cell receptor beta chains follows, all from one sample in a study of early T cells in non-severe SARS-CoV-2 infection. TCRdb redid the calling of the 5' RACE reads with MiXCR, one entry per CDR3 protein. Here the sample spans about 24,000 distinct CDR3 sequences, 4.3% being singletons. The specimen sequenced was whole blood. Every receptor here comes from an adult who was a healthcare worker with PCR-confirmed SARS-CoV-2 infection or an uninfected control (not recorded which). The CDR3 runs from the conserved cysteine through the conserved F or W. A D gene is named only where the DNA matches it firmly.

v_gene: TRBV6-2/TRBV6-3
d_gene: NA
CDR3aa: CASTKLGDSLNQPQHF

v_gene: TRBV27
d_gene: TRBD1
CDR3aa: CASRGTANTGELFF

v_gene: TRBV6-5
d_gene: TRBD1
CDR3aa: CASSYSGWTGGNTIYF

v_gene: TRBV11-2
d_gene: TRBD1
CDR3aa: CASNGAGGYNEQFF

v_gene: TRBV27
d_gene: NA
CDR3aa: CASRPKRAFSADTQYF

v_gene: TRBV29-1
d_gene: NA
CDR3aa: CSALSGTFGDTQYF

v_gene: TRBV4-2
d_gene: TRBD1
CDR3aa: CASSQESTGPLNYGYTF

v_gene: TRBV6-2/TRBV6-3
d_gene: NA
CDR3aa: CASSVQGGYLETQYF

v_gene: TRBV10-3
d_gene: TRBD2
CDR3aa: CAISPGLAGGSNTGELFF

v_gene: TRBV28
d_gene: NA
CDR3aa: CASSLADGTDTQYF

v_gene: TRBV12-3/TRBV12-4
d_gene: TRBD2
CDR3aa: CASSFRDYTRVGELFF

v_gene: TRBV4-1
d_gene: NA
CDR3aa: CASSQDSKRGQNTEAFF

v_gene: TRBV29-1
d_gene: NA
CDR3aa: CSVRYYNSPLHF

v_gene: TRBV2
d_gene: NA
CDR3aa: CASRVREDTEAFF

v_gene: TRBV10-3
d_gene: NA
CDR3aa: CAISERSYEQYF

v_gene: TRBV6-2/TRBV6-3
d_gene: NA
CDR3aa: CASSYGDTQYF

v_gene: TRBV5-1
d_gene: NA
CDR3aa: CASRLAPYQETQYF

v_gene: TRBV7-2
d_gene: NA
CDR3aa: CASRNSGTSNNEQFF

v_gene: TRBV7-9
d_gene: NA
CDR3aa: CATHSGAEGNTEAFF

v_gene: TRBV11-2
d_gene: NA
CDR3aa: CASSWGFSYEQYF

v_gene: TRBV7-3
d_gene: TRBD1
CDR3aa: CASSLTGDSDNEQFF

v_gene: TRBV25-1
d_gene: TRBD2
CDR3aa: CASRGTSGGYEQYF

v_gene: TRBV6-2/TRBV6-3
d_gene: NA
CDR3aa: CASSYSMSLSTDYGYTF

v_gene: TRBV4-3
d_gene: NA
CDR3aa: CASSQAPGIYGYTF

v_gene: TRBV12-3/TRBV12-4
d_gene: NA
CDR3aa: CASAAGGGTQYF

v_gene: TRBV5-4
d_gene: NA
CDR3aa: CASSLGDSLSSTDTQYF

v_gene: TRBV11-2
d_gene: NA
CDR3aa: CASSPGPQTVYEQFF

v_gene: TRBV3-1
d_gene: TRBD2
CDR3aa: CASSQDLPAGGVKETQYF